These 22 T cell receptor beta chains came from one sample sequenced in a study of OX40 agonist ivuxolimab in advanced cancers. Only in-frame clones appear in the TCRdb table, and some are missing; sequencing was by immunoSEQ multiplex PCR. The sample yields 80,000 or so clones, about 90% seen once. This specimen consisted of CD4+ or CD8+ T cells sorted from blood, obtained in a trial of the OX40 agonist ivuxolimab. The receptors shown here come from an adult with an advanced solid tumor such as melanoma, head and neck, liver or kidney cancer.

V is TRBV18 and J is TRBJ1-1; unclear D gene. The CDR3 covers 14 residues. The germline CDR1 and CDR2 sequences are KGHSH and LQKENI. The V and J ends lost 3 bases and 4 bases respectively, with 12 bases between them. CDR3 sequence: CASSPRGDGTEAFF. As DNA, the CDR3 is TGTGCCAGCTCACCCCGGGGTGATGGCACTGAAGCTTTCTTT.

The table lists this clone with a count of one. The chain has TRBV6-5 and TRBJ1-2; TRBD1 is a possible D gene (5 bases). CDR3 size: 15 residues. Germline V CDR1 and CDR2: MNHEY, SVGAGI. Between the trimmed V and J ends, which lost 6 bases and 1 base, there was a span of 15 bases. CDR3 amino acids: CASSRRTYNNYGYTF. The CDR3 nucleotides read TGTGCCAGCAGCCGAAGGACATACAATAACTATGGCTACACCTTC.

Only one count was recorded for this clone. This chain connects TRBV10-1 to TRBJ1-1, with D hard to call. This CDR3 comprises 14 residues. Germline assignment: CDR1 WNHNN and CDR2 SYGVQD (reference sequence). V was trimmed by 3 bases and J by 0 bases, leaving 8 bases between them. The CDR3 region is CASSDGQVNTEAFF. In DNA, the CDR3 is TGCGCCAGCAGTGATGGCCAGGTGAACACTGAAGCTTTCTTT.

The chain joins TRBV2 to TRBJ1-5, with a possible D match to TRBD1 (6 bases). V gave up 6 bases and J gave up 2 bases, with 8 bases separating them. The CDR3 has 13 amino acids. Germline V lookup: CDR1 SNHLY, CDR2 FYNNEI. The CDR3 spells CASRRQGNQPQHF. For the CDR3, the DNA is TGTGCCAGCAGAAGACAGGGCAATCAGCCCCAGCATTTT.

This clone occurred once. The chain recombines TRBV6-1 with TRBJ1-2; TRBD1 matches 10 bases. The CDR3 covers 15 residues. The V and J ends lost 7 bases and 10 bases, in that order; junction bases with no gene match: 15. The germline gives CDR1 MNHNS, CDR2 SASEGT. The CDR3 is CASTSRTGGQPLYTF. CDR3 coding DNA: TGTGCCAGCACTTCGCGGACAGGGGGTCAACCTCTCTACACCTTC.

V is TRBV28 and J is TRBJ2-7, with TRBD2 matching over 8 bases. CDR1 and CDR2 from the germline V gene are MDHEN and SYDVKM. The CDR3 has 15 amino acids. V shed 3 bases, J shed 2 bases, and the junction held 6 bases outside the gene matches. CDR3 sequence: CASSFLLAETYEQYF. CDR3 nucleotide sequence: TGTGCCAGCAGTTTTCTACTAGCGGAAACCTACGAGCAGTACTTC.

V is TRBV7-2 and J is TRBJ2-3; 9 bases map to TRBD2. J gave up 5 bases and V 2 bases, and 11 bases lay outside the gene matches. CDR1 is SGHTA, CDR2 FQGNSA, per germline. This CDR3 is built from 17 residues. The CDR3 DNA reads as TGTGCCAGCAGCTTAACGGCGGCGGGAGGGCCTAGAGATACGCAGTATTTT. It is translated as CASSLTAAGGPRDTQYF.

The chain is built from TRBV2 and TRBJ1-1; no reliable D call. The CDR3 is made up of 13 amino acids. CDR1 is SNHLY and CDR2 is FYNNEI in the germline V gene. Trimming took off 3 bases at V and 11 bases at J, with 16 bases between the two ends. As DNA, the CDR3 is TGTGCCAGCAGTGACTTGCCAGGCATCTGGGCTTTCTTT. Translation gives CASSDLPGIWAFF.

This clone was seen once. The gene calls are TRBV19 and TRBJ1-1; 7 bases match TRBD1. This CDR3 comprises 13 residues. The germline gives CDR1 LNHDA, CDR2 SQIVND (reference sequence). After removal of 3 bases from V and 6 bases from J, the junction contained 4 bases not matched to a gene. This chain's CDR3 is CASSIRDSPEAFF. In DNA form, the CDR3 reads TGTGCCAGTAGTATCCGGGACAGCCCTGAAGCTTTCTTT.

V is TRBV7-2 and J is TRBJ1-2; no clear D. Trimming stripped 4 bases from V and 5 bases from J, with 20 bases between. Germline assignment: CDR1 SGHTA and CDR2 FQGNSA. The CDR3 consists of 16 residues. DNA of the CDR3: TGTGCCAGCAGCTCCCCCGGAGGCGGCAGAGGGTATGGCTACACCTTC. Its protein is CASSSPGGGRGYGYTF.

The rearrangement links TRBV5-1 to TRBJ1-4, with 10 positions matching TRBD1. CDR1 is SGHRS and CDR2 is YFSETQ in the germline V gene. The CDR3 has 16 amino acids. J gave up 8 bases and V 0 bases, and 7 bases lay outside the gene matches. CDR3 bases: TGCGCCAGCAGCTTGGACGTCCCGGGACAGGGGGAAAAACTGTTTTTT. It specifies CASSLDVPGQGEKLFF.

The chain couples TRBV5-1 to TRBJ1-1, with a possible D match to TRBD1 (5 bases). CDR3 length equals 15 residues. V was clipped by 3 bases and J by 0 bases, with 12 bases between them. CDR1 SGHRS and CDR2 YFSETQ come from the germline V gene. This chain's CDR3 is CASSSQTVLNTEAFF. CDR3 nucleotides: TGCGCCAGCAGCTCACAGACAGTCCTGAACACTGAAGCTTTCTTT.

In DNA, the CDR3 is TGTGCCAGCAGCTCAGAGATCTACAGGGGAAACACCGGGGAGCTGTTTTTT. This gives the protein CASSSEIYRGNTGELFF. The rearrangement uses TRBV7-2 and TRBJ2-2; 7 bases match TRBD1. The CDR3 spans 17 residues. Losses at the gene ends were 4 bases for V and 2 bases for J; bases not matched to a gene: 10. Germline assignment: CDR1 SGHTA and CDR2 FQGNSA.

The chain uses TRBV5-4 and TRBJ2-3, with 16 positions matching TRBD2. This CDR3 comprises 18 residues. CDR1 is SGHNT, CDR2 YYREEE, per germline (reference sequence). The V gene end was trimmed by 3 bases and the J gene end by 3 bases; junction bases not matched to a gene: 7. The CDR3 nucleotides are TGTGCCAGCAGCTGGGGACTAGCGGGGGGGCGCCGTACAGATACGCAGTATTTT. Translation: CASSWGLAGGRRTDTQYF.

V and J are TRBV7-2 and TRBJ2-1; 14 bases fit TRBD2. Germline V CDR1 and CDR2: SGHTA, FQGNSA. The CDR3 is 18 residues long. V lost 1 base to trimming and J lost 8 bases; unmatched junction nucleotides: 10. DNA for the CDR3: TGTGCCAGCAGCTTAGATCGGAGCGGGACTAGCGGGGGATATGAGCAGTTCTTC. It codes for CASSLDRSGTSGGYEQFF.

V usage is TRBV28 and J usage is TRBJ1-5; D gene uncertain. The length of the CDR3 is 14 residues. Germline V CDR1 and CDR2: MDHEN, SYDVKM. Trimming left V 2 bases short and J 2 bases short, with 7 bases between. This CDR3 is CASSLSGGNQPQHF. Here the CDR3 DNA reads TGTGCCAGCAGTTTAAGTGGGGGCAATCAGCCCCAGCATTTT.

This clone was counted once. The chain couples TRBV11-3 to TRBJ2-7; tentatively, D is TRBD1 or TRBD2 (5 bases each). The V gene lost 7 bases and the J gene lost 0 bases, with 10 bases spanning the gap. The germline CDR1 and CDR2 sequences are SGHNT and YENEEA. CDR3 size: 13 residues. The CDR3, as DNA: TGTGCCAGCAACCGGGGCAGCTCCTACGAGCAGTACTTC. As protein: CASNRGSSYEQYF.

The CDR3 DNA is TGTGCCAGCAGTGTCAGGGGAGGGCGGAACACTGAAGCTTTCTTT. Protein product: CASSVRGGRNTEAFF. J is TRBJ1-1 and V is TRBV6-1; maybe TRBD1 (6 bases). The V gene lost 4 bases and the J gene lost 1 base, with 13 bases spanning the gap. From germline, CDR1 is MNHNS and CDR2 SASEGT. The CDR3 sequence is 15 residues long.

The chain joins TRBV9 to TRBJ2-4, with 10 nucleotides matching TRBD2. Germline values: CDR1 SGDLS, CDR2 YYNGEE. CDR3 length equals 17 residues. Trimming removed 0 bases from V and 7 bases from J; junction bases left unmatched: 10. CDR3 DNA sequence: TGTGCCAGCAGCGTAGCGGCTAGCGGGGGAGGGGAGAACATTCAGTACTTC. Its translation is CASSVAASGGGENIQYF.

A single count supports this clone. The chain employs TRBV7-9 and TRBJ1-4, with no clear D. Per the germline V gene, CDR1 is SEHNR and CDR2 is FQNEAQ (reference sequence). The V gene lost 3 bases and the J gene lost 2 bases, with 7 bases spanning the gap. The CDR3 length is 14 residues. This CDR3 is CASSLRATNEKLFF. The CDR3 coding sequence is TGTGCCAGCAGCTTGAGGGCGACTAATGAAAAACTGTTTTTT.

V and J are TRBV29-1 and TRBJ1-1; D not resolved. The V end lost 6 bases, the J end lost 2 bases, and 16 bases lay between the germline ends. The germline V gene has CDR1 SQVTM and CDR2 ANQGSEA. The CDR3 runs 14 residues. Here the CDR3 DNA reads TGCAGCGTGGATGAGTTCGGGGATAACACTGAAGCTTTCTTT. Its translation is CSVDEFGDNTEAFF.

The chain recombines TRBV30 with TRBJ1-1, with D possibly TRBD1 on 6 matching bases. The CDR3 totals 13 residues. CDR1 and CDR2 (germline): GTSNPN, SVGIG (reference sequence). Trimming took off 2 bases at V and 2 bases at J, with 9 bases between the two ends. CDR3 sequence: CAWSPQGNTEAFF. As DNA, the CDR3 is TGTGCCTGGAGTCCACAGGGAAACACTGAAGCTTTCTTT. The full variable domain, rest sourced from reference TRBV30 and TRBJ1-1, is SQTIHQWPATLVQPVGSPLSLECTVEGTSNPNLYWYRQAAGRGLQLLFYSVGIGQISSEVPQNLSASRPQDRQFILSSKKLLLSDSGFYLCAWSPQGNTEAFFGQGTRLTVV.